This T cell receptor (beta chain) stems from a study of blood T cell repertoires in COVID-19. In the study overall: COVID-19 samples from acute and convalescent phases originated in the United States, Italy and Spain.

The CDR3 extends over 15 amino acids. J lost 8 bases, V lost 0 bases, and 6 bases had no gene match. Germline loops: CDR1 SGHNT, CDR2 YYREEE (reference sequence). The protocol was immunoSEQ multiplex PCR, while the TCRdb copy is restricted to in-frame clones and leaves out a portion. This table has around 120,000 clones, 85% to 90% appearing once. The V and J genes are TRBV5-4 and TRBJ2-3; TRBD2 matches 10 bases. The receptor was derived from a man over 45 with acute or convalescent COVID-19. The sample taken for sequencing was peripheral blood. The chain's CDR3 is CASSLGSGRWITQYF. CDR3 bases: TGTGCCAGCAGCTTGGGTAGCGGGAGGTGGATTACGCAGTATTTT.